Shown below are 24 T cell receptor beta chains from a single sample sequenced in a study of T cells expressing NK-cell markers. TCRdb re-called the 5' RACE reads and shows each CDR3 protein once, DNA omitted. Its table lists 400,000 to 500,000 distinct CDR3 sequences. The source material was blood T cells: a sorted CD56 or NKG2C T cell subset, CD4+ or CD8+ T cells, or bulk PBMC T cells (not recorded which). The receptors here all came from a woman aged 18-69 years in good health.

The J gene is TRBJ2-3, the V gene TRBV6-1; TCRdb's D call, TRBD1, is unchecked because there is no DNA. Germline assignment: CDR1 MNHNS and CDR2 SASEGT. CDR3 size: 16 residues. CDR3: CASSEAGGGRGDTQYF.

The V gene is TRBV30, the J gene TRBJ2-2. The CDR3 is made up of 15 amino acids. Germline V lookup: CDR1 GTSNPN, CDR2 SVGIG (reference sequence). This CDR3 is CAWSVLGRHTGELFF.

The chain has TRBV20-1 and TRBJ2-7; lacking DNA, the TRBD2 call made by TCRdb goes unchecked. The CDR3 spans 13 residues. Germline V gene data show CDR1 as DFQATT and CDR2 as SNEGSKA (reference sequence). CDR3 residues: CSVSLGLLYEQYF.

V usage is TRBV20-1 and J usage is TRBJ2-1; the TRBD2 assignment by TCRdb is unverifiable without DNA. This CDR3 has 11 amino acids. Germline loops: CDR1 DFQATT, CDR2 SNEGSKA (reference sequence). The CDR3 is CSATKREVLFF.

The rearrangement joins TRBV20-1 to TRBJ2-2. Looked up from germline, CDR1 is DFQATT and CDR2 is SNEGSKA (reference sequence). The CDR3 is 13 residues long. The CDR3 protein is CSASYTGTGELFF.

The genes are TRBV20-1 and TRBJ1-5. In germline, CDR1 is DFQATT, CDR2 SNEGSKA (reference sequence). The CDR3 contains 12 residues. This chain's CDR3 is CSARAYNQPQHF.

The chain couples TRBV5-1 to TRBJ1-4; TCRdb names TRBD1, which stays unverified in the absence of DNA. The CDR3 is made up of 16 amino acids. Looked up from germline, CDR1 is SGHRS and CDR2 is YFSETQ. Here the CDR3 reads CASSGGQAWANEKLFF.

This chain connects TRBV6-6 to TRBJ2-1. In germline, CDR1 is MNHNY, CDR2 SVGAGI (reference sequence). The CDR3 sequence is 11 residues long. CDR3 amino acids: CASSKTNEQFF.

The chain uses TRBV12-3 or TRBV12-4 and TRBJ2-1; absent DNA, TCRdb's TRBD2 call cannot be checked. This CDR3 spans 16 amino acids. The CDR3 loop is CASSPRGTSGSNEQFF.

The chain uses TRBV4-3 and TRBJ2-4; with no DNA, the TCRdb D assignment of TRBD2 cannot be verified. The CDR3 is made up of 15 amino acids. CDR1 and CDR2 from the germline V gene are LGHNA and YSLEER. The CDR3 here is CASSQESEGGDIQYF.

This chain's CDR3 is CASRRGGELFF. The chain couples TRBV12-3 or TRBV12-4 to TRBJ2-2. The CDR3 has 11 residues.

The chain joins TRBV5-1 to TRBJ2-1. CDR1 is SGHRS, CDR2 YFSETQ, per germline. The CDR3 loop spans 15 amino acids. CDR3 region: CASSAQTSPYNEQFF.

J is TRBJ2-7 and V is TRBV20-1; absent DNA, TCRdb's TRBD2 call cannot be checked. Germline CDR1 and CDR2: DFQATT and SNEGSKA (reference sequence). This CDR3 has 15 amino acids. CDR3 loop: CSAHTTSGRAIRQYF.

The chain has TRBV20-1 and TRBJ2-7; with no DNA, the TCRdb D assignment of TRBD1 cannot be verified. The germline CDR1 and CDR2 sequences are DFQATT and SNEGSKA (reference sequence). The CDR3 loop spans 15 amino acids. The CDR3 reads CSALRTGAWPYEQYF.

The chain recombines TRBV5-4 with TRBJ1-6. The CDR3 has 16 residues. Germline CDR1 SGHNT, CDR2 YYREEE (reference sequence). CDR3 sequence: CASSLPGGRVNSPLHF.

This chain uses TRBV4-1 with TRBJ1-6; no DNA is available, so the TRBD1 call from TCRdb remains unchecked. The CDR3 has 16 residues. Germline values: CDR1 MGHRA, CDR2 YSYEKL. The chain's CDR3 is CASSQTADPGQSPLHF.

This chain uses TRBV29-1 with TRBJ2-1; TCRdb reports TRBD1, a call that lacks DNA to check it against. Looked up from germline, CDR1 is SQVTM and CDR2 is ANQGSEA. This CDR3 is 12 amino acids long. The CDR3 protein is CSVESGSNEQFF.

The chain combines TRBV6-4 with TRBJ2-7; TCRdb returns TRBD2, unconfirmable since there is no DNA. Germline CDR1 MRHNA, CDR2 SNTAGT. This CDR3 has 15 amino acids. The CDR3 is CASSEASGASYEQYF.

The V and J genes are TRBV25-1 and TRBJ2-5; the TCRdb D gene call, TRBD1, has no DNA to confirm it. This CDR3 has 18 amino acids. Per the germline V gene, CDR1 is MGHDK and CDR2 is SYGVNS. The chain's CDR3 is CASSQPLTGGAGLGTQYF.

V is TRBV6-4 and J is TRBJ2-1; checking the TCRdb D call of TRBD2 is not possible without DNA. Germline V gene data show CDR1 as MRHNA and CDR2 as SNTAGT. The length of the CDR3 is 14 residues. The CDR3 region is CASSLAGGGDEQFF.

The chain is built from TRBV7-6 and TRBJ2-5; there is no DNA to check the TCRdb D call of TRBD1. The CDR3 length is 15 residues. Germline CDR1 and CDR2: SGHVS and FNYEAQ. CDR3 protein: CASQDRVRGEETQYF.

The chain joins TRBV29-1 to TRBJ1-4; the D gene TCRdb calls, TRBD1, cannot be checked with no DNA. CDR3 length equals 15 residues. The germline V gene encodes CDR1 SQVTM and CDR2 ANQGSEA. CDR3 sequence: CSVEDRGGRREKLFF.

CDR3: CASSLVTGSQPQHF. The rearrangement joins TRBV5-1 to TRBJ1-5. Germline-derived CDR1 and CDR2 are SGHRS and YFSETQ. The CDR3 has 14 amino acids.

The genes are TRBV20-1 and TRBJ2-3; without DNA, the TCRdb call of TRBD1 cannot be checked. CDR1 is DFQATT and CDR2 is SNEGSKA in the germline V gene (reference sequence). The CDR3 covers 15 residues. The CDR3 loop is CSANGGGPSTDTQYF.